The 15 T cell receptor beta chains below all came from one sample that was sequenced in a study of blood T cell repertoires in COVID-19. The method was immunoSEQ multiplex PCR; TCRdb's version includes in-frame clones alone and lacks a portion of them. The sample records about 140,000 clones, around 90% being singletons. The sample consisted of peripheral blood. These TCRs come from a human donor in a cohort sampled during active COVID-19.

The V gene is TRBV18, the J gene TRBJ1-5, with a tentative D call TRBD1 (6 bases). The V and J ends lost 1 base and 16 bases respectively, with 17 bases between them. The germline V gene encodes CDR1 KGHSH and CDR2 LQKENI. There are 13 residues in the CDR3. The CDR3 here is CASSPQGVRGLHF. The CDR3 DNA reads TGTGCCAGCTCACCACAGGGTGTCAGGGGCCTACATTTT.

The chain is built from TRBV3-1 (or the pseudogene TRBV3-2) and TRBJ1-2; 10 positions agree with TRBD1. V trimming: 3 bases; J trimming: 5 bases; junction bases outside the gene matches: 3. The CDR3 sequence is 14 residues long. The germline CDR1 and CDR2 sequences are LGHDT and YNNKEL (reference sequence). The CDR3 here is CASSQPGQGYGYTF. The CDR3 nucleotides are TGTGCCAGCAGCCAGCCGGGACAGGGGTATGGCTACACCTTC.

This chain links TRBV18 with TRBJ2-2, with TRBD1 as a possible D gene (5 bases). Germline CDR1 KGHSH, CDR2 LQKENI. The CDR3 covers 14 residues. Between the trimmed V and J ends, which lost 4 bases and 11 bases, there was a span of 17 bases. CDR3 coding DNA: TGTGCCAGCTCACTATATACTGACAGATATGAGCTGTTTTTT. Its protein product is CASSLYTDRYELFF.

V usage is TRBV6-4 and J usage is TRBJ2-1; 7 nucleotides line up with TRBD2. There are 15 residues in the CDR3. V lost 6 bases to trimming and J lost 6 bases; unmatched junction nucleotides: 11. Per germline, CDR1 MRHNA and CDR2 SNTAGT. This chain's CDR3 is CASSSLAGAINEQFF. The DNA for the CDR3 is TGTGCCAGCAGCTCCTTGGCGGGAGCTATCAATGAGCAGTTCTTC.

J is TRBJ2-3 and V is TRBV12-5, with D perhaps TRBD1 (9 bases). CDR1 LGHNT and CDR2 FRNRAP come from the germline V gene. Trimming removed 1 base from V and 6 bases from J, with 29 bases in between. This CDR3 region has 20 residues. CDR3 in amino acids: CASGLAYRGLRLANADTQYF. CDR3 bases: TGTGCTAGTGGTTTGGCTTACAGGGGGCTACGACTAGCGAACGCTGATACGCAGTATTTT.

The chain has TRBV30 and TRBJ1-3; 8 bases line up with TRBD1. Germline-derived CDR1 and CDR2 are GTSNPN and SVGIG (reference sequence). The CDR3 loop spans 18 amino acids. V dropped 2 bases and J dropped 4; count of bases not matched to a gene: 16. The CDR3 protein is CAWSTPGWTGRGGNTIYF. CDR3 DNA sequence: TGTGCCTGGAGTACCCCTGGTTGGACAGGGCGTGGGGGAAACACCATATATTTT.

The chain is built from TRBV9 and TRBJ2-5, with 9 bases that match TRBD2. Germline trimming cut 2 bases from V and 4 bases from J; bases unmatched to any gene: 6. The CDR3 is 15 amino acids. Germline V lookup: CDR1 SGDLS, CDR2 YYNGEE. The CDR3 spells CASSVSGGGLETQYF. CDR3 coding DNA: TGTGCCAGCAGCGTTAGCGGGGGAGGCCTAGAGACCCAGTACTTC.

This clone was found a few times. V is TRBV28 and J is TRBJ1-6, with 9 bases identical to TRBD1. Trimming cost V 6 bases and J 7 bases; bases outside gene matches: 10. The CDR3 contains 16 residues. Germline V lookup: CDR1 MDHEN, CDR2 SYDVKM. The CDR3 loop reads CASSSDRGWGNSPLHF. The CDR3 DNA reads TGTGCCAGCAGCTCGGACAGGGGATGGGGCAATTCACCCCTCCACTTT. The full variable domain, rest sourced from reference TRBV28 and TRBJ1-6, is DVKVTQSSRYLVKRTGEKVFLECVQDMDHENMFWYRQDPGLGLRLIYFSYDVKMKEKGDIPEGYSVSREKKERFSLILESASTNQTSMYLCASSSDRGWGNSPLHFGNGTRLTVT.

The chain uses TRBV4-1 and TRBJ2-3; 8 bases agree with TRBD2. V shed 1 base and J 5 bases; nucleotides not matched to a gene: 8. CDR1 and CDR2 (germline): MGHRA, YSYEKL. This CDR3 has 16 amino acids. CDR3 loop: CASSQVGAGGGDTQYF. The CDR3 region has the DNA TGCGCCAGCAGCCAAGTGGGTGCGGGGGGAGGAGATACGCAGTATTTT.

This clone was recorded at least ten times. V gene TRBV28 combines with J gene TRBJ2-3, with TRBD1 as a possible D gene (6 bases). V gave up 6 bases and J gave up 1 base, with 23 bases separating them. Germline-derived CDR1 and CDR2 are MDHEN and SYDVKM. The CDR3 loop spans 18 amino acids. CDR3 region: CASRGAGEMGWGTDTQYF. CDR3 in DNA: TGTGCCAGCAGGGGGGCAGGGGAAATGGGCTGGGGCACAGATACGCAGTATTTT.

The chain combines TRBV19 with TRBJ2-7; TRBD2 aligns across 9 bases. Germline values: CDR1 LNHDA, CDR2 SQIVND (reference sequence). The J segment lost 6 bases and the V segment lost 5 bases, leaving 11 bases of the junction unmatched. This CDR3 is 15 amino acids long. DNA for the CDR3: TGTGCCAGTAGTCGAGATAGCGGGGGATCACGCGAGCAGTACTTC. Translated, it gives CASSRDSGGSREQYF.

The chain combines TRBV7-9 with TRBJ2-7; D gene uncertain. This CDR3 has 13 residues. Germline V gene sequence: CDR1 SEHNR, CDR2 FQNEAQ (reference sequence). V lost 1 base and J lost 3, with 7 bases in between. The chain's CDR3 is CASSLVAGYEQYF. CDR3 sequence (DNA): TGTGCCAGCAGCTTAGTAGCTGGCTACGAGCAGTACTTC.

The chain combines TRBV29-1 with TRBJ2-5; TRBD2 aligns across 11 bases. Germline values: CDR1 SQVTM, CDR2 ANQGSEA. The V gene end was trimmed by 7 bases and the J gene end by 4 bases; junction bases not matched to a gene: 8. The CDR3 length is 14 residues. This chain's CDR3 is CSAVQLAGVETQYF. CDR3 DNA sequence: TGCAGCGCTGTCCAACTAGCGGGGGTAGAGACCCAGTACTTC.

The chain recombines TRBV7-2 with TRBJ2-5; the match to TRBD2 covers 9 bases. The CDR3 totals 16 residues. The J segment lost 3 bases and the V segment lost 5 bases, leaving 10 bases of the junction unmatched. Germline CDR1 SGHTA, CDR2 FQGNSA. CDR3 coding DNA: TGTGCCAGCAGCGCTCCGGGACTAGCAACAAAAGAGACCCAGTACTTC. This codes for CASSAPGLATKETQYF.

V usage is TRBV2 and J usage is TRBJ1-1, with TRBD1 matching 8 bases. V lost 8 bases, J lost 10 bases, and 6 bases stayed unmatched. From germline, CDR1 is SNHLY and CDR2 FYNNEI. This CDR3 region has 11 residues. DNA of the CDR3: TGTGCCAGCCGGACAGGGTCGGTAGCTTTCTTT. This gives the protein CASRTGSVAFF.